A selection of T cell receptor beta chains follows, all from one sample in a study of shared clonotypes between healthy human individuals. Sequencing was performed with immunoSEQ multiplex PCR; in TCRdb, only in-frame clones are kept and a portion is missing. The data contain about 2 million clones, roughly 94% of them singletons. The sequencing input was naive CD4+ T cells sorted from blood. The receptors were sampled from a man aged 18 to 35 in good health. The CDR3 runs from the conserved cysteine through the conserved F or W. The order of the fields is CDR3 protein, CDR3 DNA, J gene, V gene, clone size, D gene. A D gene is named only where the DNA matches it firmly. Expanded clones are given a class, and other clones once, few, many or no size at all.

CDR3 protein: CASSQKVQLAGGLSSYEQYF; CDR3 DNA: TGTGCCAGCAGCCAAAAGGTACAACTAGCGGGGGGCCTCAGCTCCTACGAGCAGTACTTC; J gene: TRBJ2-7; V gene: TRBV4-2; clone size: NA; D gene: TRBD2
CDR3 protein: CAISESIGGSNIQYF; CDR3 DNA: TGTGCCATCAGTGAGTCGATCGGGGGATCAAACATTCAGTACTTC; J gene: TRBJ2-4; V gene: TRBV10-3; clone size: NA; D gene: NA
CDR3 protein: CASSVGASGSLADTQYF; CDR3 DNA: TGTGCCAGCAGCGTAGGGGCTAGCGGTTCCTTAGCAGATACGCAGTATTTT; J gene: TRBJ2-3; V gene: TRBV9; clone size: NA; D gene: TRBD2
CDR3 protein: CASSPRGAHYYEQYF; CDR3 DNA: TGTGCCAGCTCACCAAGGGGGGCCCATTACTACGAGCAGTACTTC; J gene: TRBJ2-7; V gene: TRBV18; clone size: NA; D gene: NA
CDR3 protein: CASSFGVYEQYF; CDR3 DNA: TGTGCCAGCAGTTTTGGGGTATACGAGCAGTACTTC; J gene: TRBJ2-7; V gene: TRBV28; clone size: NA; D gene: NA
CDR3 protein: CASSNSGGATDTQYF; CDR3 DNA: TGTGCCAGCAGTAATAGCGGGGGGGCCACAGATACGCAGTATTTT; J gene: TRBJ2-3; V gene: TRBV5-4; clone size: NA; D gene: TRBD2
CDR3 protein: CASSDKGGSKSDTQYF; CDR3 DNA: TGTGCCAGCAGTGATAAAGGGGGCAGTAAATCAGATACGCAGTATTTT; J gene: TRBJ2-3; V gene: TRBV7-9; clone size: NA; D gene: TRBD1
CDR3 protein: CASSALAGGNTGELFF; CDR3 DNA: TGTGCCAGCAGTGCCCTAGCGGGGGGAAACACCGGGGAGCTGTTTTTT; J gene: TRBJ2-2; V gene: TRBV2; clone size: NA; D gene: TRBD2
CDR3 protein: CASSVVGAGELRSGYTF; CDR3 DNA: TGTGCCAGCAGCGTAGTAGGGGCGGGGGAACTGAGAAGTGGCTACACCTTC; J gene: TRBJ1-2; V gene: TRBV9; clone size: NA; D gene: NA
CDR3 protein: CASSPGKTSTDTQYF; CDR3 DNA: TGCGCCAGCAGCCCCGGGAAGACTAGCACAGATACGCAGTATTTT; J gene: TRBJ2-3; V gene: TRBV5-1; clone size: NA; D gene: NA
CDR3 protein: CASSQFQGPNNEKLFF; CDR3 DNA: TGTGCCAGCTCGCAATTCCAAGGGCCTAATAATGAAAAACTGTTTTTT; J gene: TRBJ1-4; V gene: TRBV18; clone size: NA; D gene: NA
CDR3 protein: CASSEGGLSYNEQFF; CDR3 DNA: TGTGCCAGCAGTGAAGGGGGGCTCTCCTACAATGAGCAGTTCTTC; J gene: TRBJ2-1; V gene: TRBV6-1; clone size: NA; D gene: NA
CDR3 protein: CASSSQNTGELFF; CDR3 DNA: TGTGCCAGCAGTTCCCAGAACACCGGGGAGCTGTTTTTT; J gene: TRBJ2-2; V gene: TRBV28; clone size: NA; D gene: NA
CDR3 protein: CASSRGAFTAAIRTDTQYF; CDR3 DNA: TGCGCCAGCAGCCGGGGGGCGTTTACTGCGGCTATCCGCACAGATACGCAGTATTTT; J gene: TRBJ2-3; V gene: TRBV4-1; clone size: once; D gene: NA
CDR3 protein: CASSPQVAHRYF; CDR3 DNA: TGTGCCAGCAGCCCACAGGTAGCCCACAGGTACTTC; J gene: TRBJ2-5; V gene: TRBV6-1; clone size: NA; D gene: NA
CDR3 protein: CASTPGQTNNEQFF; CDR3 DNA: TGTGCCAGCACCCCGGGACAGACAAACAATGAGCAGTTCTTC; J gene: TRBJ2-1; V gene: TRBV9; clone size: NA; D gene: TRBD1
CDR3 protein: CASRTDRPNTGELFF; CDR3 DNA: TGTGCCAGTAGAACGGACAGGCCGAACACCGGGGAGCTGTTTTTT; J gene: TRBJ2-2; V gene: TRBV19; clone size: NA; D gene: TRBD1
CDR3 protein: CASSLVTALSNQPQHF; CDR3 DNA: TGTGCCAGCAGCTTAGTGACAGCTCTTAGCAATCAGCCCCAGCATTTT; J gene: TRBJ1-5; V gene: TRBV7-2; clone size: NA; D gene: NA
CDR3 protein: CASSQLAGAGNIQYF; CDR3 DNA: TGTGCCAGCAGCCAACTAGCGGGAGCCGGAAACATTCAGTACTTC; J gene: TRBJ2-4; V gene: TRBV14; clone size: NA; D gene: TRBD2
CDR3 protein: CSVSTGTYEQYF; CDR3 DNA: TGCAGCGTCTCCACCGGGACATATGAGCAGTACTTC; J gene: TRBJ2-7; V gene: TRBV29-1; clone size: once; D gene: NA
CDR3 protein: CAISELAHEQYF; CDR3 DNA: TGTGCCATCAGTGAACTAGCCCACGAGCAGTACTTC; J gene: TRBJ2-7; V gene: TRBV10-3; clone size: NA; D gene: NA
CDR3 protein: CASRRTGQETQYF; CDR3 DNA: TGTGCCAGCCGACGGACAGGACAAGAGACCCAGTACTTC; J gene: TRBJ2-5; V gene: TRBV6-1; clone size: NA; D gene: TRBD1
CDR3 protein: CATGGANTDTQYF; CDR3 DNA: TGTGCTACGGGAGGGGCCAACACAGATACGCAGTATTTT; J gene: TRBJ2-3; V gene: TRBV30; clone size: many; D gene: TRBD2
CDR3 protein: CAWSVNRQGYGYTF; CDR3 DNA: TGTGCCTGGAGTGTAAACCGCCAGGGCTATGGCTACACCTTC; J gene: TRBJ1-2; V gene: TRBV30; clone size: NA; D gene: NA
CDR3 protein: CASSQEGQGFAYTF; CDR3 DNA: TGCGCCAGCAGCCAAGAGGGACAGGGTTTTGCCTACACCTTC; J gene: TRBJ1-2; V gene: TRBV4-3; clone size: NA; D gene: TRBD1
CDR3 protein: CASSPGGETQYF; CDR3 DNA: TGCGCCAGCAGCCCGGGGGGTGAGACCCAGTACTTC; J gene: TRBJ2-5; V gene: TRBV5-1; clone size: NA; D gene: TRBD2